These T cell receptor beta chains were read from a single sample in a study of blood T cell repertoires in COVID-19. The table came from immunoSEQ multiplex PCR; TCRdb's copy has only in-frame clones and leaves some out. The top ten hold approximately 0.87% of the sample, which has about 110,000 clones, about 70% seen once. Material: peripheral blood. These receptors were obtained from a human donor with acute or convalescent COVID-19. The donor label of this sample is uncertain. Each CDR3 is given with its conserved first and last residue. The order of the fields is J gene, clone size, V gene, D gene, CDR3 protein, CDR3 DNA. The D gene is left open where the match is weak. Rows give clone size only sometimes, using once, few, many, or a class for an expanded clone.

TRBJ2-7	few	TRBV2	TRBD1	CASTTQGYGYEQYF	TGTGCCAGCACAACACAGGGGTATGGCTACGAGCAGTACTTC
TRBJ1-2	.	TRBV24-1	TRBD1	CATSGGSYGYTF	TGTGCCACCTCAGGGGGTTCCTATGGCTACACCTTC
TRBJ2-1	.	TRBV6-4	TRBD2	CASSEGTRDYNEQFF	TGTGCCAGCAGTGAAGGGACTAGGGACTACAATGAGCAGTTCTTC
TRBJ2-1	.	TRBV29-1	TRBD2	CSVAPGGGSYNEQFF	TGCAGCGTTGCCCCAGGCGGGGGGTCCTACAATGAGCAGTTCTTC
TRBJ2-1	.	TRBV3-1/TRBV3-2	.	CASSQVELAYNEQFF	TGTGCCAGCAGCCAAGTCGAGCTGGCCTACAATGAGCAGTTCTTC
TRBJ2-3	.	TRBV7-9	.	CASSLVVGGPISTDTQYF	TGTGCCAGCAGCTTAGTCGTGGGGGGGCCGATAAGCACAGATACGCAGTATTTT
TRBJ2-5	.	TRBV5-1	TRBD1	CASSSTGGYETQYF	TGCGCCAGCAGCTCGACAGGGGGGTATGAGACCCAGTACTTC
TRBJ2-5	.	TRBV27	TRBD2	CASRTSGRETQYF	TGTGCCAGCAGAACTAGCGGGAGAGAGACCCAGTACTTC
TRBJ1-1	.	TRBV6-5	.	CAIQGWNTEAFF	TGTGCCATACAGGGTTGGAACACTGAAGCTTTCTTT
TRBJ1-6	.	TRBV6-2/TRBV6-3	TRBD1	CASSPDRGSYNSPLHF	TGTGCCAGCAGCCCTGACAGGGGCTCCTATAATTCACCCCTCCACTTT
TRBJ1-1	.	TRBV4-1	.	CASSSRPVMNTEAFF	TGCGCCAGCAGCTCCCGTCCAGTAATGAACACTGAAGCTTTCTTT
TRBJ1-1	once	TRBV5-1	.	CASSERGSVKTEAFF	TGCGCCAGCAGCGAGCGGGGGTCGGTAAAAACTGAAGCTTTCTTT
TRBJ2-6	.	TRBV27	TRBD1	CASSLSRGRLSGANVLTF	TGTGCCAGCAGTTTATCCAGGGGGCGCTTGTCTGGGGCCAACGTCCTGACTTTC
TRBJ1-5	few	TRBV23-1	TRBD1	CASSQSDRDREGERPGGNQPQHF	TGCGCCAGCAGTCAATCGGATCGGGACAGGGAGGGCGAGAGGCCCGGGGGCAATCAGCCCCAGCATTTT
TRBJ2-1	.	TRBV28	.	CASTYGGVPNEQFF	TGTGCCAGCACCTACGGAGGGGTTCCCAATGAGCAGTTCTTC
TRBJ2-3	.	TRBV5-1	TRBD2	CASSVLAGANTDTQYF	TGCGCCAGCAGCGTCCTAGCGGGGGCCAACACAGATACGCAGTATTTT
TRBJ2-5	.	TRBV7-8	TRBD2	CASSSLAVQETQYF	TGTGCCAGCAGCTCCCTAGCGGTCCAAGAGACCCAGTACTTC
TRBJ1-2	.	TRBV19	.	CASSELANYGYTF	TGTGCCAGTAGTGAACTGGCTAACTATGGCTACACCTTC
TRBJ2-5	.	TRBV9	.	CASSVGGDPINF	TGTGCCAGCAGCGTAGGAGGAGACCCAATAAACTTC
TRBJ2-1	.	TRBV12-3/TRBV12-4	.	CASHRGGNEQFF	TGTGCCAGTCACAGAGGGGGCAATGAGCAGTTCTTC
TRBJ2-5	.	TRBV10-3	.	CAISEAVQETQYF	TGTGCCATCAGTGAGGCGGTCCAAGAGACCCAGTACTTC
TRBJ2-2	few	TRBV11-2	.	CASSLMWGPGELFF	TGTGCCAGCAGCTTAATGTGGGGCCCGGGGGAGCTGTTTTTT
TRBJ1-3	few	TRBV6-5	.	CASSYSQQNSGNTIYF	TGTGCCAGCAGTTACTCGCAACAAAACTCTGGAAACACCATATATTTT
TRBJ1-4	.	TRBV11-2	.	CASSPYRERKLFF	TGTGCCAGCAGCCCGTACCGTGAGAGGAAACTGTTTTTT
TRBJ1-2	.	TRBV9	.	CASRQANYGYTF	TGTGCCAGCCGGCAGGCTAACTATGGCTACACCTTC
TRBJ1-2	.	TRBV7-9	TRBD1	CASSVTGTDYNYGYTF	TGTGCCAGCAGCGTGACCGGGACAGACTATAACTATGGCTACACCTTC
TRBJ2-2	.	TRBV5-6	TRBD1	CASSLADRDHGELFF	TGTGCCAGCAGCTTGGCTGACAGGGACCACGGGGAGCTGTTTTTT
TRBJ1-5	.	TRBV7-8	.	CASSLEAGRNQPQHF	TGTGCCAGCAGCTTAGAGGCTGGGCGCAATCAGCCCCAGCATTTT
TRBJ2-1	.	TRBV7-9	.	CASSLGGVNEQFF	TGTGCCAGCAGCTTAGGGGGGGTCAATGAGCAGTTCTTC
TRBJ2-2	.	TRBV23-1	.	CASSHQPPTGGELFF	TGCGCCAGCAGTCACCAACCACCGACAGGCGGGGAGCTGTTTTTT
TRBJ2-7	once	TRBV19	.	CASSAEIFYEQYF	TGTGCCAGTAGTGCGGAAATATTCTACGAGCAGTACTTC
TRBJ1-2	.	TRBV18	.	CASSLLFYGYTF	TGTGCCAGCTCTCTTCTATTCTATGGCTACACCTTC
TRBJ1-1	once	TRBV7-5	.	CVLRNTEAFF	TGTGTCCTCCGGAACACTGAAGCTTTCTTT
TRBJ1-1	.	TRBV11-2	TRBD1	CAIAPAETGGTEAFF	TGTGCCATTGCGCCGGCGGAGACAGGGGGCACTGAAGCTTTCTTT
TRBJ1-2	.	TRBV5-1	TRBD1	CASSPGTGVRQWGYGYTF	TGCGCCAGCAGCCCCGGGACAGGGGTCCGTCAATGGGGTTATGGCTACACCTTC
TRBJ2-5	once	TRBV5-1	.	CASSFQEVKETQYF	TGCGCCAGCAGCTTCCAAGAGGTAAAAGAGACCCAGTACTTC
TRBJ1-6	.	TRBV3-1/TRBV3-2	.	CASSQSWGDSPLHF	TGTGCCAGCAGCCAATCTTGGGGAGATTCACCCCTCCACTTT
TRBJ2-7	.	TRBV13	TRBD2	CASSINSVGGGKTSYEQYF	TGTGCCAGCAGCATCAATTCGGTTGGCGGGGGTAAAACCTCCTACGAGCAGTACTTC
TRBJ2-6	few	TRBV11-2	.	CASSPLRRAVSGANVLTF	TGTGCCAGCAGCCCCCTCCGCAGGGCGGTCTCTGGGGCCAACGTCCTGACTTTC
TRBJ1-6	.	TRBV4-1	.	CASSRAGEESPLHF	TGCGCCAGCAGCCGAGCGGGGGAGGAATCACCCCTCCACTTT
TRBJ1-1	few	TRBV2	.	CASVEENTEAFF	TGTGCCAGCGTCGAGGAGAACACTGAAGCTTTCTTT
TRBJ2-4	.	TRBV7-2	TRBD2	CASSLALAGGNIQYF	TGTGCCAGCAGCTTAGCACTAGCGGGGGGAAACATTCAGTACTTC
TRBJ2-1	.	TRBV7-7	.	CASSLGELPYNEQFF	TGTGCCAGCAGCCTGGGCGAGCTTCCCTACAATGAGCAGTTCTTC
TRBJ1-6	.	TRBV5-1	.	CASSLAGEAQNSPLHF	TGCGCCAGCAGCTTGGCCGGGGAGGCACAAAATTCACCCCTCCACTTT
TRBJ2-1	.	TRBV5-1	TRBD2	CASSVSGGPPTSSYNEQFF	TGCGCCAGCAGCGTTAGCGGGGGGCCTCCGACCAGCTCCTACAATGAGCAGTTCTTC
TRBJ1-5	.	TRBV18	.	CASSPRVGQPQHF	TGTGCCAGCTCACCCAGGGTGGGGCAGCCCCAGCATTTT
TRBJ2-3	once	TRBV7-9	TRBD2	CASSLGLAGGIDTQYF	TGTGCCAGCAGCCTCGGACTAGCGGGGGGGATAGATACGCAGTATTTT
TRBJ1-4	.	TRBV12-5	TRBD1	CASGRQGVRNEKLFF	TGTGCTAGTGGTCGACAGGGCGTTCGGAATGAAAAACTGTTTTTT
TRBJ2-5	.	TRBV9	.	CASSVGATGETQYF	TGTGCCAGCAGCGTAGGGGCTACAGGAGAGACCCAGTACTTC
TRBJ2-3	.	TRBV14	TRBD2	CASSRGGTTDTQYF	TGTGCCAGCAGCCGCGGGGGAACCACAGATACGCAGTATTTT
TRBJ2-3	.	TRBV28	.	CASSSGSPPDTQYF	TGTGCCAGCAGTTCAGGGTCTCCCCCAGATACGCAGTATTTT
TRBJ2-1	.	TRBV11-2	TRBD2	CASSLVSGANNEQFF	TGTGCCAGCAGCTTAGTCAGCGGGGCGAACAATGAGCAGTTCTTC
TRBJ2-7	.	TRBV28	TRBD1	CASSVGTGGTLGEQYF	TGTGCCAGCAGTGTGGGGACAGGGGGTACCCTGGGCGAGCAGTACTTC
TRBJ2-3	few	TRBV5-6	TRBD2	CASSLGGGSTDTQYF	TGTGCCAGCAGCTTGGGCGGGGGAAGCACAGATACGCAGTATTTT
TRBJ2-5	few	TRBV9	.	CASSVNSGPSETQYF	TGTGCCAGCAGCGTAAATTCCGGTCCGTCAGAGACCCAGTACTTC
TRBJ1-4	.	TRBV5-1	.	CASSPTGGPNEKLFF	TGCGCCAGCAGCCCGACGGGGGGCCCTAATGAAAAACTGTTTTTT
TRBJ1-2	.	TRBV5-5	.	CASSLQGGAAPYYGYTF	TGTGCCAGCAGCTTGCAAGGGGGGGCGGCTCCTTACTATGGCTACACCTTC
TRBJ1-1	.	TRBV7-9	TRBD1	CASSTRGGTAEAFF	TGTGCCAGCAGTACCAGGGGTGGGACAGCCGAAGCTTTCTTT
TRBJ1-6	.	TRBV7-9	.	CASSLSVGTNAPLHF	TGTGCCAGCAGCTTATCTGTCGGTACGAATGCACCCCTCCACTTT
TRBJ2-1	.	TRBV11-2	.	CASSAAGAKYNEQFF	TGTGCCAGCAGTGCCGCAGGGGCCAAATACAATGAGCAGTTCTTC